This T cell receptor (beta chain) was sequenced during a study of T cell responses to AZD1222 COVID-19 vaccine. Study-level findings and limits: It should be noted that donors were predominantly white British and more often female, and clonal diversity was possibly underestimated.

Germline assignment: CDR1 SGHRS and CDR2 YFSETQ. The CDR3 is 14 amino acids. Trimming pared 2 bases from V and 6 bases from J, leaving 15 bases between. As concerns this clone: The antigen remains unidentified.

Sequencing used immunoSEQ multiplex PCR; TCRdb keeps in-frame clones, though not all of them. Here the sample spans around 45,000 clones, 90% being singletons. Sample: peripheral blood, taken 28 days after the second AZD1222 dose. This sequence joins TRBV5-1 and TRBJ2-7; D is ambiguous. This clonotype was sampled from an adult who received the AZD1222 COVID-19 vaccine. The CDR3 DNA sequence: TGCGCCAGCAGCTTCGGCTCGGCGGTTGTCGAGCAGTACTTC. This codes for CASSFGSAVVEQYF.